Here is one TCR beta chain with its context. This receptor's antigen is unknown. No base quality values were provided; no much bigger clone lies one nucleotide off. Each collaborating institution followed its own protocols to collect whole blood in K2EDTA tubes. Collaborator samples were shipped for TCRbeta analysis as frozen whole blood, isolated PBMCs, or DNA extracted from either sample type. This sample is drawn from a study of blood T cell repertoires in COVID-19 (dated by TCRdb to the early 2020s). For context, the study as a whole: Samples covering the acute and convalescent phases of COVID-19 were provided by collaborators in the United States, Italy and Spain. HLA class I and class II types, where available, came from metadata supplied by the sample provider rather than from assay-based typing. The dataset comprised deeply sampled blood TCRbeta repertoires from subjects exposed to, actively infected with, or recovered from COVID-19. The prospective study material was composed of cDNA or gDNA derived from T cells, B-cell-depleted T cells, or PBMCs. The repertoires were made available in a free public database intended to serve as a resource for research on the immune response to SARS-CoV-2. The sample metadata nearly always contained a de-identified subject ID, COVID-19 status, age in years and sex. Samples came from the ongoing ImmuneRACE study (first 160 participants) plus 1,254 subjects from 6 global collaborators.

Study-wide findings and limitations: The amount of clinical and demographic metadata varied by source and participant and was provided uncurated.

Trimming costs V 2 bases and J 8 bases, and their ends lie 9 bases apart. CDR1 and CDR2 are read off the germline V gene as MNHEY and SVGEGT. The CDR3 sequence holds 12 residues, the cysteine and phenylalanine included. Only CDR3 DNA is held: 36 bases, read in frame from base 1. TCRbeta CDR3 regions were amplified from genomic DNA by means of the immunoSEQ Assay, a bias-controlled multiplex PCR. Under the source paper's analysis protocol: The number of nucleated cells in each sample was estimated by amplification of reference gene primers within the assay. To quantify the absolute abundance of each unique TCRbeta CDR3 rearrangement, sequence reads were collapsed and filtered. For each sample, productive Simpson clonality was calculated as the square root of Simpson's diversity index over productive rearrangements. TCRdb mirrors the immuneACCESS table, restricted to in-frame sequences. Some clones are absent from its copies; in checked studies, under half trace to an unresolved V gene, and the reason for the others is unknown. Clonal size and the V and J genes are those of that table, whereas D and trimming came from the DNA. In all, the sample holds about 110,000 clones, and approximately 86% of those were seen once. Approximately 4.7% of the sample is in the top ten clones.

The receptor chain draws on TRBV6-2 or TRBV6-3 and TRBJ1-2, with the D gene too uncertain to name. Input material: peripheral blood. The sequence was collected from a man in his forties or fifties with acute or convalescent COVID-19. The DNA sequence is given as TGTGCCAGCAGTTACACCAGCGCCGGCTACACCTTC. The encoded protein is CASSYTSAGYTF.